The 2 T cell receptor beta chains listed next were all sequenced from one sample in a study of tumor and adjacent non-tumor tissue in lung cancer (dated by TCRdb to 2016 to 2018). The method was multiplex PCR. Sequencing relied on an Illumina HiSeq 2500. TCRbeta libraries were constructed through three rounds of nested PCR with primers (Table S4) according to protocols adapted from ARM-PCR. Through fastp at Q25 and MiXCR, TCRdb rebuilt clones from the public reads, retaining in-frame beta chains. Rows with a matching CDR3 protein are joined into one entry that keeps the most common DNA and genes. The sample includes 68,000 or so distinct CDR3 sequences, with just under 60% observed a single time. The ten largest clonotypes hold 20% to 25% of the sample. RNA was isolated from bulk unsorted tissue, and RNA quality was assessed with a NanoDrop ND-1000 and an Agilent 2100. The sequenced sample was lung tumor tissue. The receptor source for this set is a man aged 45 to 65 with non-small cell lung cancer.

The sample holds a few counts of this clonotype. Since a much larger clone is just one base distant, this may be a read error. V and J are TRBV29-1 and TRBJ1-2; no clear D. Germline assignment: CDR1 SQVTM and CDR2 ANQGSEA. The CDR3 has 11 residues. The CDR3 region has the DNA TGCAGCGTTGAAGTCAGCTATGACTACACCTTC. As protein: CSVEVSYDYTF.

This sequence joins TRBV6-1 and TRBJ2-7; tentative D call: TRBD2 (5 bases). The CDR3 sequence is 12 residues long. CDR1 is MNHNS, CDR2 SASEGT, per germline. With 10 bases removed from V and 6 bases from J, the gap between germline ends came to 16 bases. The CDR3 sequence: CANSEGGVEQYF. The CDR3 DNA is TGTGCCAATAGTGAGGGCGGTGTCGAGCAGTACTTC.